This entry lists 11 T cell receptor beta chains sequenced from one sample in a study of glioma-infiltrating T cells after dendritic cell vaccination. Assay: immunoSEQ multiplex PCR; the TCRdb copy retains only in-frame clones and omits some. The sample has roughly 85,000 clones; around 84% are singletons. Described time point: after dendritic cell vaccination, including at tumor progression/relapse. Sequenced here: blood, sampled after dendritic cell vaccination. The receptors originated from a human donor with glioblastoma.

The chain uses TRBV13 and TRBJ2-1, with 9 bases matching TRBD2. The CDR3 is made up of 18 amino acids. The V segment lost 8 bases and the J segment 0 bases; nucleotides outside the gene matches: 14. Germline V gives CDR1 PRHDT, CDR2 FYEKMQ (reference sequence). The CDR3, as DNA: TGTGCCAGCTTCTTTGGCGGGAGGGCCATTTCCTCCTACAATGAGCAGTTCTTC. Protein sequence: CASFFGGRAISSYNEQFF.

The chain uses TRBV13 and TRBJ2-1, with TRBD1 matching over 7 bases. The CDR3 contains 13 residues. Germline V lookup: CDR1 PRHDT, CDR2 FYEKMQ (reference sequence). V shed 6 bases, J shed 4 bases, and the junction held 3 bases outside the gene matches. CDR3 loop: CASRDRQYNEQFF. CDR3 DNA: TGTGCCAGCAGGGACAGGCAATACAATGAGCAGTTCTTC.

The chain carries TRBV5-1 and TRBJ2-6; 8 nucleotides line up with TRBD1. V lost 1 base to trimming and J lost 0 bases; unmatched junction nucleotides: 6. This CDR3 spans 18 amino acids. Germline CDR1 reads SGHRS; CDR2 reads YFSETQ. DNA of the CDR3: TGCGCCAGCAGCTTGAGACAGGGGCCAGACTCTGGGGCCAACGTCCTGACTTTC. It codes for CASSLRQGPDSGANVLTF.

The rearrangement links TRBV19 to TRBJ1-3, with no clear D. Germline-derived CDR1 and CDR2 are LNHDA and SQIVND (reference sequence). Trimming cost V 3 bases and J 0 bases, with 9 bases left between them. The length of the CDR3 is 15 residues. DNA of the CDR3: TGTGCCAGTAGTATTACGAGTGCCTCTGGAAACACCATATATTTT. Protein sequence: CASSITSASGNTIYF.

The genes are TRBV6-5 and TRBJ1-5; D might be TRBD1 (5 bases). The ends were cut back, 6 bases at V and 4 bases at J, with 10 bases in the middle. Germline assignment: CDR1 MNHEY and CDR2 SVGAGI. This CDR3 contains 13 residues. The CDR3 protein is CASRRDGNQPQHF. The CDR3 DNA is TGTGCCAGCAGGCGGGACGGAAATCAGCCCCAGCATTTT.

The chain is built from TRBV6-6 and TRBJ2-1; TRBD2 matches at 10 bases. The CDR3 extends over 14 amino acids. V was clipped by 7 bases and J by 6 bases; unmatched bases: 6. CDR1 is MNHNY, CDR2 SVGAGI, per germline (reference sequence). CDR3 residues: CASTPAGGLNEQFF. CDR3 bases: TGTGCCAGCACCCCAGCGGGAGGGCTCAATGAGCAGTTCTTC.

This clone showed up just once. J is TRBJ2-4 and V is TRBV27, with unresolved D. CDR3 size: 14 residues. The germline gives CDR1 MNHEY, CDR2 SMNVEV (reference sequence). V dropped 0 bases and J dropped 6 bases, with 9 bases sitting between them. The CDR3: CASSLSFLRNIQYF. Here the CDR3 DNA reads TGTGCCAGCAGTTTATCGTTCCTGAGAAACATTCAGTACTTC.

The chain employs TRBV27 and TRBJ2-7, with 7 bases fitting TRBD1. The CDR3 runs 14 residues. Germline V CDR1 and CDR2: MNHEY, SMNVEV (reference sequence). Germline trimming cut 2 bases from V and 3 bases from J; bases unmatched to any gene: 4. The CDR3 bases are TGTGCCAGCAGTTTAACAGGGGAACTCTACGAGCAGTACTTC. Translation: CASSLTGELYEQYF.

As DNA, the CDR3 is TGTGCCAGCATTCCGGGTGGGACTGGTCGTAAGCGGGAGGACAATGAGCAGTTCTTC. The encoded protein is CASIPGGTGRKREDNEQFF. V gene TRBV28 combines with J gene TRBJ2-1; TRBD2 matches 9 bases. V lost 7 bases and J lost 5; bases outside the gene matches: 21. The CDR3 runs to 19 residues. Germline V gives CDR1 MDHEN, CDR2 SYDVKM.

The J gene is TRBJ1-1, the V gene TRBV7-9; possibly TRBD1 for D (6 bases). Trimming took off 5 bases at V and 1 base at J, with 14 bases between the two ends. Germline V CDR1 and CDR2: SEHNR, FQNEAQ (reference sequence). The CDR3 loop spans 15 amino acids. The DNA of the CDR3 is TGTGCCAGCAGCCCTGAACAGGGCCGGAACACTGAAGCTTTCTTT. Translation: CASSPEQGRNTEAFF.

With regard to this clone: An end of the junction does not agree with germline; a read error may underlie this. The chain uses TRBV6-1 and TRBJ2-1; the D is unclear. Germline V gene sequence: CDR1 MNHNS, CDR2 SASEGT. CDR3 length equals 15 residues. The CDR3 sequence is CASGEGSTVYNEQFF. For the CDR3, the DNA is TGTGCCAGCGGTGAAGGGTCTACAGTGTACAATGAGCAGTTCTTC.